The 10 T cell receptor beta chains below were found in one sample sequenced in a study of Ad26.COV2.S vaccination and SARS-CoV-2 variants. Sequencing used immunoSEQ multiplex PCR; TCRdb keeps in-frame clones, though not all of them. The table lists more than 150,000 clones, roughly nine tenths of them singletons, with less than 6% in the top ten. The sample in question was peripheral blood, obtained after recovery from COVID-19. These TCRs come from a human donor who had recovered from COVID-19.

This clone was seen a handful of times. This chain uses TRBV12-3 or TRBV12-4 with TRBJ2-7, with D unresolved. The CDR3 length is 12 residues. The ends were cut back, 6 bases at V and 2 bases at J, with 8 bases in the middle. CDR3 protein: CASSQRPYEQYF. CDR3 DNA sequence: TGTGCCAGCAGCCAACGACCCTACGAGCAGTACTTC.

This chain connects TRBV28 to TRBJ1-2; D is perhaps TRBD1 (5 bases). CDR3 length: 17 residues. Germline loops: CDR1 MDHEN, CDR2 SYDVKM. Trimming pared 4 bases from V and 0 bases from J, leaving 18 bases between. CDR3 nucleotide sequence: TGTGCCAGCAGTTCCGATCTAGACAGCCCTACTAACTATGGCTACACCTTC. Protein product: CASSSDLDSPTNYGYTF.

The V call is TRBV11-2, the J call TRBJ2-5, with TRBD2 matching 9 bases. The germline gives CDR1 SGHAT, CDR2 FQNNGV. Losses at the gene ends were 4 bases for V and 4 bases for J; bases not matched to a gene: 7. The CDR3 is made up of 15 amino acids. The CDR3 spells CASSWVAGEGETQYF. Here the CDR3 DNA reads TGTGCCAGCAGCTGGGTAGCGGGGGAGGGAGAGACCCAGTACTTC. Variable domain in full (rest from reference TRBV11-2 and TRBJ2-5): EAGVAQSPRYKIIEKRQSVAFWCNPISGHATLYWYQQILGQGPKLLIQFQNNGVVDDSQLPKDRFSAERLKGVDSTLKIQPAKLEDSAVYLCASSWVAGEGETQYFGPGTRLLVL.

The V gene is TRBV23-1, the J gene TRBJ2-3; TRBD2 aligns across 8 bases. TRBV23-1 is identified as an open reading frame with a role that is uncertain. The V and J ends lost 4 bases and 8 bases, in that order; junction bases with no gene match: 8. This CDR3 has 14 amino acids. CDR3 in amino acids: CASSLGTSGGTQYF. The DNA for the CDR3 is TGCGCCAGCAGTCTAGGGACTAGTGGGGGTACGCAGTATTTT.

The chain combines TRBV7-2 with TRBJ2-3; 7 bases align to TRBD2. Germline CDR1 reads SGHTA; CDR2 reads FQGNSA. Trimming took 5 bases from V and 6 from J; bases not matched to a gene: 11. The CDR3 contains 15 residues. CDR3 region: CASSLSGYTGDTQYF. DNA of the CDR3: TGTGCCAGCAGCCTTAGCGGGTACACGGGGGATACGCAGTATTTT. The full variable domain, with the rest looked up from reference TRBV7-2 and TRBJ2-3, is GAGVSQSPSNKVTEKGKDVELRCDPISGHTALYWYRQSLGQGLEFLIYFQGNSAPDKSGLPSDRFSAERTGGSVSTLTIQRTQQEDSAVYLCASSLSGYTGDTQYFGPGTRLTVL.

CDR3 bases: TGTGCCAGCAGTTACGAATTCACGAACACCGGGGAGCTGTTTTTT. This encodes CASSYEFTNTGELFF. This rearrangement joins TRBV6-5 to TRBJ2-2; D is unresolved. Germline assignment: CDR1 MNHEY and CDR2 SVGAGI. This CDR3 has 15 amino acids. The V and J ends lost 2 bases and 0 bases respectively, with 7 bases between them.

J is TRBJ1-3 and V is TRBV5-4, with TRBD1 as a possible D gene (6 bases). Trimming removed 4 bases at V and 4 bases at J, with 15 bases between. Germline V gene lookup returns CDR1 SGHNT and CDR2 YYREEE (reference sequence). The CDR3 contains 15 residues. CDR3 in DNA: TGTGCCAGCAGCGTGGGGGGCCTGGGAGGAAACACCATATATTTT. This gives the protein CASSVGGLGGNTIYF.

This clone was observed a handful of times. This chain uses TRBV24-1 with TRBJ2-2, with 9 bases identical to TRBD1. The germline gives CDR1 KGHDR, CDR2 SFDVKD. This CDR3 contains 16 residues. V shed 0 bases, J shed 3 bases, and the junction held 1 base outside the gene matches. The CDR3 DNA follows: TGTGCCACCAGTGATTTGACAGGGGGCCACACCGGGGAGCTGTTTTTT. It encodes CATSDLTGGHTGELFF.

The chain is built from TRBV4-1 and TRBJ1-2; maybe TRBD1 (6 bases). From germline, CDR1 is MGHRA and CDR2 YSYEKL. The CDR3 sequence is 15 residues long. The ends were cut back, 2 bases at V and 4 bases at J, with 14 bases in the middle. For the CDR3, the DNA is TGCGCCAGCAGCCAACGACGACAGGCTCTCTATGGCTACACCTTC. It encodes CASSQRRQALYGYTF.

This clone was detected a few times. V usage is TRBV7-9 and J usage is TRBJ1-2, with 9 bases aligning to TRBD1. Per the germline V gene, CDR1 is SEHNR and CDR2 is FQNEAQ (reference sequence). CDR3 length: 16 residues. The trim removed 2 bases at V and 4 bases at J, leaving 8 bases unmatched. Written as DNA, the CDR3 is TGTGCCAGCAGCTTAAGAGAGACAGGGGGGAGCTATGGCTACACCTTC. This encodes CASSLRETGGSYGYTF.